The next 24 T cell receptor beta chains were all read from a single sample in a study of blood T cell repertoires in COVID-19 (dated by TCRdb to the early 2020s). The library was obtained by the immunoSEQ multiplex PCR assay. TCRdb re-hosts the immuneACCESS table, in-frame sequences only. Its copies lack some clones; in the studies checked, an unresolved V gene accounts for under half of them, and the cause for the rest is not known. This sample comprises about 220,000 clones, approximately 86% of them detected only once. The ten largest clones take up about 3% of the sample. The sample comprised peripheral blood. These receptors all come from a woman under 40 who had recovered from COVID-19.

This chain joins TRBV5-1 and TRBJ2-5; 12 nucleotides line up with TRBD2. The V and J ends lost 9 bases and 5 bases, in that order; junction bases with no gene match: 8. There are 14 residues in the CDR3. The germline CDR1 and CDR2 sequences are SGHRS and YFSETQ. CDR3 amino acids: CATARLAGEETQYF. CDR3 coding DNA: TGCGCCACCGCGAGACTAGCGGGGGAGGAGACCCAGTACTTC.

This chain connects TRBV5-5 to TRBJ2-3, with D possibly TRBD1 on 6 matching bases. Germline CDR1 reads SGHKS; CDR2 reads YYEKEE (reference sequence). Trimming removed 0 bases at V and 2 bases at J, with 13 bases between. The CDR3 runs 16 residues. In DNA, the CDR3 is TGTGCCAGCAGCTTGGTTCGTGGGGGCCCCACAGATACGCAGTATTTT. It translates to CASSLVRGGPTDTQYF.

The chain recombines TRBV30 with TRBJ2-7; weak D call: TRBD1 (6 bases). The germline V and J ends were trimmed by 7 bases and 5 bases, with 12 bases remaining between them. CDR3 length equals 11 residues. CDR1 and CDR2 (germline): GTSNPN, SVGIG (reference sequence). CDR3 protein: CALTGIDEQYF. The CDR3 DNA reads TGTGCCTTAACAGGGATCGACGAGCAGTACTTC.

The DNA of the CDR3 is TGTGCCAGCTCATGGGCAGGGGTGAACACTGAAGCTTTCTTT. Translation: CASSWAGVNTEAFF. J is TRBJ1-1 and V is TRBV18; D is possibly TRBD1 (6 bases). The V end lost 5 bases, the J end lost 0 bases, and 10 bases lay between the germline ends. This CDR3 contains 14 residues. Germline loops: CDR1 KGHSH, CDR2 LQKENI. Supplemented by reference TRBV18 and TRBJ1-1, the full variable domain reads NAGVMQNPRHLVRRRGQEARLRCSPMKGHSHVYWYRQLPEEGLKFMVYLQKENIIDESGMPKERFSAEFPKEGPSILRIQQVVRGDSAAYFCASSWAGVNTEAFFGQGTRLTVV.

This clone came up once. The chain combines TRBV4-3 with TRBJ2-5; a weak D match, TRBD1 (6 bases). Germline V CDR1 and CDR2: LGHNA, YSLEER. V gave up 3 bases and J gave up 2 bases, with 13 bases separating them. The CDR3 sequence is 15 residues long. The CDR3 DNA sequence: TGCGCCAGCAGCCAGGGTGGGGGCTTACAAGAGACCCAGTACTTC. Translated, it gives CASSQGGGLQETQYF.

This chain links TRBV7-8 with TRBJ2-5; TRBD1 or TRBD2 may be the D gene (6 bases each). CDR1 and CDR2 (germline): SGHVS, FQNEAQ. CDR3 length: 14 residues. V shed 5 bases and J shed 4 bases, with 14 bases lying between them. DNA of the CDR3: TGTGCCAGCAGCCGAGGAGGGGGTGGAGAGACCCAGTACTTC. Its translation: CASSRGGGGETQYF.

The V and J genes are TRBV7-9 and TRBJ2-7; 9 nucleotides agree with TRBD1. Looked up from germline, CDR1 is SEHNR and CDR2 is FQNEAQ (reference sequence). V shed 4 bases and J 3 bases; nucleotides not matched to a gene: 4. There are 14 residues in the CDR3. CDR3 loop: CASSSDRGFYEQYF. The CDR3 nucleotides are TGTGCCAGCAGCTCGGACAGGGGCTTCTACGAGCAGTACTTC.

Regarding this clone: Since no conserved phenylalanine or tryptophan closes the CDR3, a read error is the likely cause. The chain recombines TRBV20-1 with TRBJ1-1; the D is unclear. CDR3 length: 10 amino acids. The germline V gene encodes CDR1 DFQATT and CDR2 SNEGSKA (reference sequence). The V gene lost 3 bases and the J gene lost 6 bases, with 5 bases spanning the gap. The CDR3 region has the DNA TGCAGTGCTAGCCGCCCTGAAGCTTTCTCT. Translation gives CSASRPEAFS.

V and J are TRBV6-6 and TRBJ1-2; TRBD1 agrees at 7 bases. V trimming: 6 bases; J trimming: 0 bases; junction bases outside the gene matches: 10. This CDR3 contains 16 residues. Germline loops: CDR1 MNHNY, CDR2 SVGAGI (reference sequence). The CDR3 sequence: CASRGWDSEANYGYTF. The CDR3 DNA is TGTGCCAGCAGAGGCTGGGACAGTGAAGCTAACTATGGCTACACCTTC.

This chain joins TRBV3-1 (or the pseudogene TRBV3-2) and TRBJ2-3; perhaps TRBD1 as D (5 bases). Trimming stripped 1 base from V and 3 bases from J, with 20 bases between. Germline CDR1 LGHDT, CDR2 YNNKEL (reference sequence). This CDR3 region has 18 residues. DNA for the CDR3: TGTGCCAGCAGCCAAGTAAGAGCCGGGCAGGGCAGAACAGATACGCAGTATTTT. It yields the protein CASSQVRAGQGRTDTQYF.

The chain uses TRBV6-1 and TRBJ2-5; 8 nucleotides line up with TRBD2. This CDR3 contains 16 residues. After removal of 2 bases from V and 3 bases from J, the junction contained 8 bases not matched to a gene. Germline-derived CDR1 and CDR2 are MNHNS and SASEGT. In DNA form, the CDR3 reads TGTGCCAGCAGTGAATTTCGGAGCGGGGGTGAAGAGACCCAGTACTTC. Translated: CASSEFRSGGEETQYF.

The rearrangement uses TRBV7-2 and TRBJ1-5, with D hard to call. The V gene lost 2 bases and the J gene lost 1 base, with 6 bases spanning the gap. Germline-derived CDR1 and CDR2 are SGHTA and FQGNSA. CDR3 size: 14 residues. The chain's CDR3 is CASSLHLSNQPQHF. As DNA, the CDR3 is TGTGCCAGCAGCTTACATCTAAGCAATCAGCCCCAGCATTTT.

A single count supports this clone. The rearrangement uses TRBV18 and TRBJ1-2, with D unresolved. CDR3 length: 13 residues. CDR1 is KGHSH, CDR2 LQKENI, per germline. V was pared by 1 base and J by 8 bases, with 11 bases between. The CDR3 sequence: CASSPLESEGYTF. The CDR3 nucleotides are TGTGCCAGCTCACCACTTGAGTCCGAGGGCTACACCTTC. Filled out from reference TRBV18 and TRBJ1-2, the complete variable domain reads NAGVMQNPRHLVRRRGQEARLRCSPMKGHSHVYWYRQLPEEGLKFMVYLQKENIIDESGMPKERFSAEFPKEGPSILRIQQVVRGDSAAYFCASSPLESEGYTFGSGTRLTVV.

The chain links TRBV10-1 to TRBJ2-3, with 7 bases matching TRBD2. The CDR3 extends over 16 amino acids. In germline, CDR1 is WNHNN, CDR2 SYGVQD (reference sequence). V gave up 2 bases and J gave up 2 bases; unmatched junction bases: 7. The chain's CDR3 is CASSEGLAEHTDTQYF. CDR3 coding DNA: TGCGCCAGCAGTGAGGGGCTAGCGGAGCACACAGATACGCAGTATTTT.

The rearrangement joins TRBV9 to TRBJ1-2; D gene unclear. CDR3 size: 15 residues. V was pared by 1 base and J by 3 bases, with 13 bases between. The germline V gene encodes CDR1 SGDLS and CDR2 YYNGEE. In nucleotides, the CDR3 is TGTGCCAGCAGCGTATTGGGCGATTCGGACTATGGCTACACCTTC. This sequence encodes CASSVLGDSDYGYTF.

The rearrangement links TRBV4-1 to TRBJ1-1; D remains unclear. V was pared by 5 bases and J by 0 bases, with 10 bases between. Germline CDR1 is MGHRA and CDR2 is YSYEKL. The CDR3 runs 14 residues. The CDR3 is CASSGRTMNTEAFF. In nucleotides, the CDR3 is TGCGCCAGCAGCGGGAGGACCATGAACACTGAAGCTTTCTTT.

The genes are TRBV5-1 and TRBJ2-1; TRBD1 aligns across 8 bases. The CDR3 runs 16 residues. Germline-derived CDR1 and CDR2 are SGHRS and YFSETQ. The junction had 5 bases not matched to a gene; V was cut back by 0 bases and J by 3 bases. Here the CDR3 reads CASSLEGQENYNEQFF. The CDR3 DNA is TGCGCCAGCAGCTTGGAGGGACAGGAAAACTACAATGAGCAGTTCTTC.

The chain carries TRBV19 and TRBJ2-6; D unresolved. The CDR3 consists of 19 residues. The V gene's germline CDR1 is LNHDA and CDR2 SQIVND (reference sequence). With 3 bases removed from V and 0 bases from J, the gap between germline ends came to 18 bases. CDR3 amino acids: CASSMFGSSLLSGANVLTF. CDR3 in DNA: TGTGCCAGTAGTATGTTCGGTTCCTCCCTCCTCTCTGGGGCCAACGTCCTGACTTTC.

The J gene is TRBJ1-4, the V gene TRBV5-1, with 7 bases lining up with TRBD1. CDR3 length: 15 amino acids. Losses at the gene ends were 3 bases for V and 7 bases for J; bases not matched to a gene: 9. CDR1 and CDR2 from the germline V gene are SGHRS and YFSETQ. This CDR3 reads CASSSWRGGGEKLFF. DNA for the CDR3: TGCGCCAGCAGCTCGTGGCGAGGGGGCGGTGAAAAACTGTTTTTT. Full variable domain (rest looked up from reference TRBV5-1 and TRBJ1-4): KAGVTQTPRYLIKTRGQQVTLSCSPISGHRSVSWYQQTPGQGLQFLFEYFSETQRNKGNFPGRFSGRQFSNSRSEMNVSTLELGDSALYLCASSSWRGGGEKLFFGSGTQLSVL.

The chain carries TRBV27 and TRBJ2-1; TRBD1 aligns across 7 bases. The V gene's germline CDR1 is MNHEY and CDR2 SMNVEV (reference sequence). V was pared by 6 bases and J by 4 bases, with 15 bases of the junction left unmatched. CDR3 length: 17 residues. CDR3 nucleotide sequence: TGTGCCAGCAGGTTGGGCACCGGGACAGCTTTTTACAATGAGCAGTTCTTC. Translating it yields CASRLGTGTAFYNEQFF.

The J gene is TRBJ1-1, the V gene TRBV5-6, with TRBD1 identical over 7 bases. This CDR3 is built from 14 residues. Germline values: CDR1 SGHDT, CDR2 YYEEEE. With V trimmed by 3 bases and J by 4 bases, 6 bases remained unmatched. CDR3 sequence (DNA): TGTGCCAGCAGCTGGACAGGCCGATTCACTGAAGCTTTCTTT. Translation gives CASSWTGRFTEAFF.

This clone was detected only once. V and J are TRBV19 and TRBJ2-1; TRBD2 agrees at 10 bases. Germline assignment: CDR1 LNHDA and CDR2 SQIVND (reference sequence). The ends lost 3 bases at V and 8 bases at J; junction bases unmatched: 7. The CDR3 consists of 15 residues. The CDR3 loop is CASSIIAGGWDEQFF. The DNA for the CDR3 is TGTGCCAGTAGTATTATAGCGGGGGGTTGGGATGAGCAGTTCTTC.

The J gene is TRBJ2-3, the V gene TRBV3-1 (or the pseudogene TRBV3-2), with TRBD2 as a possible D gene (5 bases). The CDR3 has 11 amino acids. Germline-derived CDR1 and CDR2 are LGHDT and YNNKEL (reference sequence). Trimming removed 7 bases from V and 15 bases from J, with 17 bases in between. The CDR3 region is CASTEGRSSYF. CDR3 nucleotides: TGTGCCAGCACTGAGGGTAGGAGCTCATATTTT.

This clone was recorded a few times. This chain uses TRBV9 with TRBJ2-2; 7 bases fit TRBD2. Germline V gives CDR1 SGDLS, CDR2 YYNGEE. CDR3 length equals 14 residues. Trimming at V came to 3 bases and at J to 1 base, leaving 0 bases not matched to a gene. The CDR3 region is CASSAGGNTGELFF. The CDR3 nucleotides read TGTGCCAGCAGCGCGGGGGGGAACACCGGGGAGCTGTTTTTT. The variable domain in full, completed from reference TRBV9 and TRBJ2-2, reads DSGVTQTPKHLITATGQRVTLRCSPRSGDLSVYWYQQSLDQGLQFLIQYYNGEERAKGNILERFSAQQFPDLHSELNLSSLELGDSALYFCASSAGGNTGELFFGEGSRLTVL.